This T cell receptor beta chain is drawn from a study of cytomegalovirus exposure and HLA in healthy donors. Healthy individuals who donated bone marrow served as the donors. Vbeta (60) and Jbeta (13) primers were used in the PCR. Sequencing used immunoSEQ multiplex PCR; TCRdb keeps in-frame clones, though not all of them. The table has 89,000 or so clones, under 85% seen once. V lost 1 base, J lost 3 bases, and 0 bases stayed unmatched. The CDR3 covers 13 residues. Germline V gene data show CDR1 as MGHDK and CDR2 as SYGVNS. Study-wide points: Associated with cytomegalovirus, according to the listing, were 150 to 200 TCR beta chains. The CMV antigen specificity of a few CMV-associated chains was confirmed through in vitro analysis.

A remark on this clone: Its cognate antigen is unknown.

This chain connects TRBV25-1 to TRBJ2-7; 7 nucleotides agree with TRBD2. The sample was PBMCs. The receptor's source is a boy between 10 and 17 years old in good health and CMV-seronegative. This chain's CDR3 is CASSESGGYEQYF. The CDR3 bases are TGTGCCAGCAGTGAATCGGGAGGCTACGAGCAGTACTTC.